Below, one T cell receptor beta chain is given with its context. As yet, its antigen is unknown. This sample was taken from a study of T-cell reconstitution after alpha-beta-depleted transplantation in children. General study results and limits: T-cell numbers and diversity one year post-transplant derived largely from freshly generated T cells. Where some patients showed high TCRbeta diversity at day 60, it came from recipient T cells and thymic progenitors that had survived. The study reportedly traced alpha-beta T cells about two months after transplant to several hundred expanded graft clones.

The CDR3 is 15 residues long. Per germline, CDR1 MNHEY and CDR2 SMNVEV (reference sequence). Between the trimmed V and J ends, which lost 4 bases and 3 bases, there was a span of 15 bases. Construction of the TCRbeta library involved unique molecular identifiers. From the PCR reads, TCRdb called clonotypes with MiXCR, one entry per CDR3 protein. The sample lists just over 950,000 distinct CDR3 sequences, roughly 29% occurring once. This receptor was obtained from a boy in the first two years of life who had a stem cell transplant for SCID, so the T cells may come from the graft donor. V and J are TRBV27 and TRBJ1-1; D is uncertain. The sample was PBMCs, mostly from graft donor cells, taken 360 days after TCRalphabeta/CD19-depleted stem cell transplant. CDR3 amino acids: CASSWLPGSDTEAFF. The CDR3, as DNA: TGTGCCAGCAGTTGGCTGCCTGGGTCAGACACTGAAGCTTTCTTT.